This TCR beta chain was identified during a study of neoadjuvant anti-PD-1 for oral cavity cancer. Study conclusions and caveats: Post-treatment tumors with larger preexisting clones showed more shrinkage.

CDR3 length: 15 residues. Trimming took 0 bases from V and 0 from J, leaving 9 bases between them. Germline loops: CDR1 SGHRS, CDR2 YFSETQ. Patients had newly diagnosed, untreated stage II-IVA oral cavity squamous cell carcinoma. Patients had HPV-negative, locally advanced oral cavity squamous cell carcinoma. Only in-frame clones appear in the TCRdb table, and some are missing; sequencing was by immunoSEQ multiplex PCR. The table has about 6,600 clones, less than 45% seen once. For this clone: Its specificity is not known.

The clonotype originates from a person aged 40-85 years with oral cavity squamous cell carcinoma. The specimen was tumor tissue, collected before nivolumab (anti-PD-1) treatment. V gene TRBV5-1 combines with J gene TRBJ1-2; no firm D call. The CDR3 coding sequence is TGCGCCAGCAGCTTGGTTGGCGGAGCTAACTATGGCTACACCTTC. Translating gives CASSLVGGANYGYTF.